One sample yielded the 12 T cell receptor beta chains listed below, sequenced in a study of T cell repertoires in cytomegalovirus infection. TCRdb passed the reads through MiXCR, listing each CDR3 protein once. The sample consists of fewer than 550,000 distinct CDR3 sequences, 11% of them appearing once. Sequencing was done on a sample of PBMCs. The receptor set was obtained from a human donor in good health (CMV status not recorded). Some clones in this sample may be carry-over from other donors' samples.

This clonotype was recorded at least ten times. The chain couples TRBV28 to TRBJ1-5; perhaps TRBD1 as D (6 bases). Germline values: CDR1 MDHEN, CDR2 SYDVKM. CDR3 length: 16 residues. Trimming removed 3 bases at V and 2 bases at J, with 14 bases between. The CDR3 sequence is CASSFSLGAGNQPQHF. CDR3 DNA: TGTGCCAGCAGTTTTTCGTTGGGGGCAGGCAATCAGCCCCAGCATTTT.

This clonotype has just a few counts. The rearrangement uses TRBV5-1 and TRBJ2-5; 8 bases fit TRBD1. This CDR3 has 15 residues. Germline-derived CDR1 and CDR2 are SGHRS and YFSETQ. V shed 4 bases and J 1 base; nucleotides not matched to a gene: 6. CDR3 loop: CASSQTGAGQETQYF. CDR3 coding DNA: TGCGCCAGCAGCCAGACAGGGGCGGGCCAAGAGACCCAGTACTTC.

The chain is built from TRBV6-6 and TRBJ2-5; D not certain. This CDR3 contains 14 residues. Trimming stripped 4 bases from V and 2 bases from J, with 11 bases between. CDR1 MNHNY and CDR2 SVGAGI come from the germline V gene (reference sequence). CDR3 sequence reads: CASSSGLLQETQYF. CDR3 nucleotides: TGTGCCAGCAGTTCCGGGTTACTTCAAGAGACCCAGTACTTC.

The chain combines TRBV7-9 with TRBJ2-5; TRBD1 matches 12 bases. This CDR3 spans 15 amino acids. Germline CDR1 is SEHNR and CDR2 is FQNEAQ (reference sequence). V lost 5 bases, J lost 5 bases, and 6 bases stayed unmatched. CDR3 region: CASSLGTGGFETQYF. DNA of the CDR3: TGTGCCAGCAGCCTTGGGACAGGGGGCTTTGAGACCCAGTACTTC.

Many counts were recorded for this clonotype. The chain combines TRBV28 with TRBJ2-5, with D maybe TRBD1 (5 bases). From germline, CDR1 is MDHEN and CDR2 SYDVKM. The CDR3 has 12 residues. Trimming left V 10 bases short and J 3 bases short, with 12 bases between. The CDR3 nucleotides are TGTGCCACCAGGGCAGAGGAAGAGACCCAGTACTTC. Its protein is CATRAEEETQYF.

This clonotype was counted ten times or more. The rearrangement links TRBV6-6 to TRBJ2-1; 9 bases map to TRBD2. The germline CDR1 and CDR2 sequences are MNHNY and SVGAGI (reference sequence). V shed 6 bases, J shed 6 bases, and the junction held 9 bases outside the gene matches. The CDR3 has 15 residues. The CDR3, as DNA: TGTGCCAGCAGGGCCCCTAGCGGGACTTTCAATGAGCAGTTCTTC. Residues: CASRAPSGTFNEQFF.

This clonotype has at least ten counts. This chain uses TRBV24-1 with TRBJ1-2; 11 bases agree with TRBD1. The CDR3 has 18 amino acids. The junction had 15 bases not matched to a gene; V was cut back by 7 bases and J by 3 bases. The germline CDR1 and CDR2 sequences are KGHDR and SFDVKD. The CDR3: CATSSGRTGGADHYGYTF. As DNA, the CDR3 is TGTGCCACCAGCTCTGGGCGGACAGGGGGCGCGGATCACTATGGCTACACCTTC.

This clonotype came up many times. The chain carries TRBV5-4 and TRBJ2-1; 10 bases agree with TRBD2. Losses at the gene ends were 3 bases for V and 1 base for J; bases not matched to a gene: 7. This CDR3 has 17 amino acids. Germline loops: CDR1 SGHNT, CDR2 YYREEE (reference sequence). The CDR3 nucleotides are TGTGCCAGCAGCTGGGGACTAGCGAGTTCTTCCTACAATGAGCAGTTCTTC. It specifies CASSWGLASSSYNEQFF.

This clonotype was seen many times. V usage is TRBV7-8 and J usage is TRBJ1-1, with 9 bases lining up with TRBD1. The CDR3 covers 11 residues. The germline gives CDR1 SGHVS, CDR2 FQNEAQ. V lost 5 bases, J lost 11 bases, and 3 bases stayed unmatched. CDR3 sequence: CASSPGTGAFF. CDR3 sequence (DNA): TGTGCCAGCAGCCCCGGGACAGGGGCTTTCTTT.

This clonotype was seen a handful of times. J is TRBJ2-7 and V is TRBV12-5; no clear D gene. CDR1 is LGHNT and CDR2 is FRNRAP in the germline V gene. V was cut by 3 bases and J by 5 bases, with 17 bases left in between. This CDR3 has 15 residues. CDR3: CASGLTALFADEQYF. The DNA for the CDR3 is TGTGCTAGTGGTTTAACAGCACTCTTTGCCGACGAGCAGTACTTC. Full variable domain (rest looked up from reference TRBV12-5 and TRBJ2-7): DARVTQTPRHKVTEMGQEVTMRCQPILGHNTVFWYRQTMMQGLELLAYFRNRAPLDDSGMPKDRFSAEMPDATLATLKIQPSEPRDSAVYFCASGLTALFADEQYFGPGTRLTVT.

This clonotype was recorded many times. The chain joins TRBV12-3 or TRBV12-4 to TRBJ1-3, with TRBD1 identical over 8 bases. This CDR3 comprises 15 residues. V dropped 7 bases and J dropped 2; count of bases not matched to a gene: 7. CDR3: CASIDAGGPGNTIYF. The CDR3 DNA follows: TGTGCCAGCATTGATGCAGGGGGCCCTGGAAACACCATATATTTT.

Many counts were recorded for this clonotype. V usage is TRBV7-2 and J usage is TRBJ2-1, with D uncertain. Looked up from germline, CDR1 is SGHTA and CDR2 is FQGNSA. With 3 bases removed from V and 5 bases from J, the gap between germline ends came to 8 bases. This CDR3 comprises 13 residues. The CDR3 DNA follows: TGTGCCAGCAGCTTCACTGGCGACAATGAGCAGTTCTTC. Its translation: CASSFTGDNEQFF.